The 4 T cell receptor beta chains listed next were all sequenced from one sample in a study of cytomegalovirus exposure and HLA in healthy donors. Only in-frame clones appear in the TCRdb table, and some are missing; sequencing was by immunoSEQ multiplex PCR. The sample lists about 260,000 clones; 90% were seen once. The sequenced sample was PBMCs. These receptors were taken from a woman aged 25 to 39 in good health and CMV-seronegative.

The chain links TRBV9 to TRBJ2-2, with TRBD2 matching over 7 bases. The CDR3 is 16 residues long. Per the germline V gene, CDR1 is SGDLS and CDR2 is YYNGEE. V shed 4 bases, J shed 1 base, and the junction held 7 bases outside the gene matches. CDR3 bases: TGTGCCAGCAGCCCGAGCCCTAGCGGGAACACCGGGGAGCTGTTTTTT. The encoded protein is CASSPSPSGNTGELFF.

The chain couples TRBV6-5 to TRBJ2-1; D may correspond to TRBD1 or TRBD2 (6 bases each). The V and J ends lost 7 bases and 4 bases respectively, with 20 bases between them. Germline V gene lookup returns CDR1 MNHEY and CDR2 SVGAGI. There are 16 residues in the CDR3. This CDR3 is CASTYSSKGGYNEQFF. CDR3 nucleotides: TGTGCCAGCACCTACTCCAGTAAGGGGGGATACAATGAGCAGTTCTTC.

This clone was observed once. The chain recombines TRBV20-1 with TRBJ2-4; no reliable D call. CDR1 DFQATT and CDR2 SNEGSKA come from the germline V gene (reference sequence). Trimming shortened V by 5 bases and J by 6 bases, and 8 bases separated the two germline ends. This CDR3 comprises 11 residues. The CDR3 region has the DNA TGCAGTGCTCAGCGACCAAACATTCAGTACTTC. Protein sequence: CSAQRPNIQYF.

The chain employs TRBV28 and TRBJ1-2; the D is unclear. Trimming removed 3 bases at V and 0 bases at J, with 11 bases between. The CDR3 spans 15 residues. Looked up from germline, CDR1 is MDHEN and CDR2 is SYDVKM. CDR3 in amino acids: CASSFQRLPNYGYTF. In nucleotides, the CDR3 is TGTGCCAGCAGTTTTCAGCGTCTCCCTAACTATGGCTACACCTTC.